The rows below give T cell receptor beta chains drawn from one sample of a study of cytomegalovirus exposure and HLA in healthy donors. Sequencing was performed with immunoSEQ multiplex PCR; in TCRdb, only in-frame clones are kept and a portion is missing. The sample contains 200,000 to 300,000 clones, 80% to 90% of which appear only once. The specimen sequenced was PBMCs. Receptors originate from a woman in her thirties or forties in good health and CMV-seropositive. CDR3s include the opening cysteine and the closing phenylalanine or tryptophan. D genes are given only for firm matches. Some rows have no size entry. The others give once, few or many, or a class for an expanded clone.

TRBJ2-2 - TRBV12-5 - 14 CASGLSGNHGELFF TGTGCTAGTGGTTTGTCAGGGAATCACGGGGAGCTGTTTTTT
TRBJ2-5 TRBD1 TRBV28 - 14 CASSLTARGETQYF TGTGCCAGCAGTTTGACAGCCAGGGGGGAGACCCAGTACTTC
TRBJ2-1 - TRBV7-8 - 13 CASSFRRNNEQFF TGTGCCAGCAGCTTCCGGAGGAACAATGAGCAGTTCTTC
TRBJ1-3 - TRBV5-1 - 16 CASSSGGLSSGNTIYF TGCGCCAGCAGCTCGGGGGGACTATCCTCTGGAAACACCATATATTTT
TRBJ1-3 - TRBV25-1 - 15 CASRPRGYSGNTIYF TGTGCCAGCCGACCGCGGGGTTACTCTGGAAACACCATATATTTT
TRBJ1-2 - TRBV18 few 15 CASSSRDTTNYGYTF TGTGCCAGCTCAAGCCGGGACACGACTAACTATGGCTACACCTTC
TRBJ2-2 - TRBV4-3 few 15 CASSLNLGVTGELFF TGCGCCAGCAGCCTCAATCTAGGGGTAACCGGGGAGCTGTTTTTT
TRBJ1-5 - TRBV6-6 - 15 CASSEGYASNQPQHF TGTGCCAGCAGTGAGGGATACGCCAGCAATCAGCCCCAGCATTTT
TRBJ1-4 TRBD1 TRBV5-1 few 14 CASSPGTALEMLFF TGCGCCAGCAGCCCGGGGACAGCCCTTGAGATGTTGTTTTTT
TRBJ2-7 - TRBV11-3 - 15 CASSFYRENVYEQYF TGTGCCAGCAGCTTTTATCGGGAGAACGTGTACGAGCAGTACTTC
TRBJ2-1 - TRBV9 few 17 CASSVVGDPGVHNEQFF TGTGCCAGCAGCGTAGTGGGAGACCCAGGGGTCCACAATGAGCAGTTCTTC
TRBJ1-1 - TRBV20-1 - 11 CSANRVPGAFF TGCAGTGCCAACAGGGTCCCGGGTGCTTTCTTT
TRBJ1-4 TRBD1 TRBV7-9 - 15 CASSLEGASNEKLFF TGTGCCAGCAGCTTAGAGGGGGCTTCTAATGAAAAACTGTTTTTT
TRBJ1-3 TRBD1 TRBV28 - 16 CASSTGGYNSGNTIYF TGTGCCAGCAGTACAGGGGGCTATAACTCTGGAAACACCATATATTTT